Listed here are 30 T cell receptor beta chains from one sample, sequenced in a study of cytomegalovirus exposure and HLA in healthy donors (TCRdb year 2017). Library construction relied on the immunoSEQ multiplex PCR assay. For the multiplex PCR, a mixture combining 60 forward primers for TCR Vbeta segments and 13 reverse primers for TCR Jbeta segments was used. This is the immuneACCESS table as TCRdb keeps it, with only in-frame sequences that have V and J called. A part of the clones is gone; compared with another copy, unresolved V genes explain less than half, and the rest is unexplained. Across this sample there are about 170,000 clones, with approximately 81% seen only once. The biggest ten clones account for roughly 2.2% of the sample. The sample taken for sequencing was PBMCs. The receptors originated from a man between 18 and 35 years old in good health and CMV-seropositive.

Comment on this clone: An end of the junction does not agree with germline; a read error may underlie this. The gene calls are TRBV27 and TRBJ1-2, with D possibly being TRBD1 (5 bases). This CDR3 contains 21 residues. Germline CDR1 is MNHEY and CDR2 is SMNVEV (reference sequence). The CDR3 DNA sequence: TGTACCAGCAGCTCTCCTAGGGTCAGCAGCTCTCCCGCCCGGACACGTTATGGCTACACCTTC. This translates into CTSSSPRVSSSPARTRYGYTF.

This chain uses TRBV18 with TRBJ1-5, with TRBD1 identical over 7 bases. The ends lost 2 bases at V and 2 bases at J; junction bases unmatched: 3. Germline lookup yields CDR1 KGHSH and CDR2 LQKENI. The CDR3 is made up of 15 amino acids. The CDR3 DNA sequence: TGTGCCAGCTCACCAATAGGGGGCGGCAATCAGCCCCAGCATTTT. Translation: CASSPIGGGNQPQHF. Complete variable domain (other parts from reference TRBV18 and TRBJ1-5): NAGVMQNPRHLVRRRGQEARLRCSPMKGHSHVYWYRQLPEEGLKFMVYLQKENIIDESGMPKERFSAEFPKEGPSILRIQQVVRGDSAAYFCASSPIGGGNQPQHFGDGTRLSIL.

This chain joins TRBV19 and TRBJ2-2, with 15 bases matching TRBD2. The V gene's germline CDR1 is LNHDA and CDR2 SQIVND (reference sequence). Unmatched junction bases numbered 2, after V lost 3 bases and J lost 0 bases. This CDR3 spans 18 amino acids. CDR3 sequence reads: CASSMGLAGGTNTGELFF. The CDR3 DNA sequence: TGTGCCAGTAGTATGGGACTAGCGGGGGGTACGAACACCGGGGAGCTGTTTTTT. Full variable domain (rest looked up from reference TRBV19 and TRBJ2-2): DGGITQSPKYLFRKEGQNVTLSCEQNLNHDAMYWYRQDPGQGLRLIYYSQIVNDFQKGDIAEGYSVSREKKESFPLTVTSAQKNPTAFYLCASSMGLAGGTNTGELFFGEGSRLTVL.

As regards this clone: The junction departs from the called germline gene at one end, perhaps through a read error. CDR3 sequence (DNA): TGCAGCGTTGAAGATCGAGGGACAGGGGGCTTCTCTGGGGCCAACGGCCTGACTTTC. It is translated as CSVEDRGTGGFSGANGLTF. The rearrangement uses TRBV29-1 and TRBJ2-6, with 12 bases lining up with TRBD1. CDR1 is SQVTM and CDR2 is ANQGSEA in the germline V gene. The CDR3 covers 19 residues.

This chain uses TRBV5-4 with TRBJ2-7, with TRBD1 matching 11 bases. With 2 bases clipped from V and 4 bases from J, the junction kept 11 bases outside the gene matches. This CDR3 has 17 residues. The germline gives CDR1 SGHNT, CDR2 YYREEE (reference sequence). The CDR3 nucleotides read TGTGCCAGCAGCTTTGGGTCATATGGGACAGGGGGTTACGAGCAGTACTTC. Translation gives CASSFGSYGTGGYEQYF. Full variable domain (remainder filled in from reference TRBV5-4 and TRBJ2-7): ETGVTQSPTHLIKTRGQQVTLRCSSQSGHNTVSWYQQALGQGPQFIFQYYREEENGRGNFPPRFSGLQFPNYSSELNVNALELDDSALYLCASSFGSYGTGGYEQYFGPGTRLTVT.

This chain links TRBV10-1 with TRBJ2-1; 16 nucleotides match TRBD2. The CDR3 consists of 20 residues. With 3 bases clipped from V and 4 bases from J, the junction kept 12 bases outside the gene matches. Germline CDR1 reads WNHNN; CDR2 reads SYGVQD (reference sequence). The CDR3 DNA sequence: TGCGCCAGCAGTGACCTGGGACTAGCGGGGGGGAGAACGAAATACAATGAGCAGTTCTTC. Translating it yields CASSDLGLAGGRTKYNEQFF.

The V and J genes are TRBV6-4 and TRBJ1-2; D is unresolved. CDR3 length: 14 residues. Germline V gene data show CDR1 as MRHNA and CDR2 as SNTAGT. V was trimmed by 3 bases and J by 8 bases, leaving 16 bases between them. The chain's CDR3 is CASSEIGGSGGYTF. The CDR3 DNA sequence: TGTGCCAGCAGTGAGATTGGCGGATCGGGAGGCTACACCTTC.

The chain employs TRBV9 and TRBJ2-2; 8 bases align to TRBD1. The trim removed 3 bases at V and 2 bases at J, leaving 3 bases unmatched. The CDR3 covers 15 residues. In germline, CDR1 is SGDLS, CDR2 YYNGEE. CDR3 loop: CASSEGQGNTGELFF. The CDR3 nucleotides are TGTGCCAGCAGCGAAGGACAGGGAAACACCGGGGAGCTGTTTTTT.

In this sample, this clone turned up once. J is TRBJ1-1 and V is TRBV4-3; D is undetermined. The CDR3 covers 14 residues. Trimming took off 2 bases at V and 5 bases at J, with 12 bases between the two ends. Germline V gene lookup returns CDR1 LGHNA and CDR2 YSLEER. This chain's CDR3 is CASSQTVGGTEAFF. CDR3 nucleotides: TGCGCCAGCAGCCAAACCGTCGGAGGAACTGAAGCTTTCTTT.

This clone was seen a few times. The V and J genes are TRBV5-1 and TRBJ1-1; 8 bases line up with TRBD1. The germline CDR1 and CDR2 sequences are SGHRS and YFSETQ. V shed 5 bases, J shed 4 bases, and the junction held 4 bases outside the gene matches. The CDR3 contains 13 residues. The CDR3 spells CASSFTGGTEAFF. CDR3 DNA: TGCGCCAGCAGTTTTACAGGGGGCACTGAAGCTTTCTTT.

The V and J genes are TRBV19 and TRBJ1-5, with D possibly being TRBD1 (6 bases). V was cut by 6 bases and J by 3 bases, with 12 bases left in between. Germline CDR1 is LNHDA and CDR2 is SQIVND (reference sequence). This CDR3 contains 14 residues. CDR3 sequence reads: CASSPTGTNQPQHF. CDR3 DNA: TGTGCCAGTAGCCCGACAGGAACCAATCAGCCCCAGCATTTT.

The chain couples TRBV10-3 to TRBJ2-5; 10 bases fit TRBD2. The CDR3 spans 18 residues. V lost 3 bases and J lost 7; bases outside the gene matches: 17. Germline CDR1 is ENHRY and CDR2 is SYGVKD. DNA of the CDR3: TGTGCCATCAGTGACTCGTTAGCGGGGGGCCCTGCGGAGGGGACCCAGTACTTC. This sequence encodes CAISDSLAGGPAEGTQYF.

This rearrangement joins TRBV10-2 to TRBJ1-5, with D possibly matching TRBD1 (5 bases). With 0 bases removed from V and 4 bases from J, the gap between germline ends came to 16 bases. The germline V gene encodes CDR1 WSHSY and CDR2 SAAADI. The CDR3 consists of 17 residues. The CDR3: CASSESMGGVSNQPQHF. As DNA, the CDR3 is TGCGCCAGCAGTGAGTCGATGGGGGGGGTATCGAATCAGCCCCAGCATTTT.

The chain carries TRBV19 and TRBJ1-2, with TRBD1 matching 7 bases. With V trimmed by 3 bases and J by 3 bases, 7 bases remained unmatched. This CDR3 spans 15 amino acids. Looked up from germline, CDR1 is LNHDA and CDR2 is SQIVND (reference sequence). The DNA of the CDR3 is TGTGCCAGTAGTATCGCCCAGGGGGGAGACTATGGCTACACCTTC. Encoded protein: CASSIAQGGDYGYTF.

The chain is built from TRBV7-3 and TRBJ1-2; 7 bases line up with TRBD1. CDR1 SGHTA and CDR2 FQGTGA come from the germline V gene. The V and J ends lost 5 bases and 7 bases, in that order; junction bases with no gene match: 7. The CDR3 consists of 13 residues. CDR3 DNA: TGTGCCAGCAGCGTTGACAGGGATAGTGGCTACACCTTC. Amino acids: CASSVDRDSGYTF.

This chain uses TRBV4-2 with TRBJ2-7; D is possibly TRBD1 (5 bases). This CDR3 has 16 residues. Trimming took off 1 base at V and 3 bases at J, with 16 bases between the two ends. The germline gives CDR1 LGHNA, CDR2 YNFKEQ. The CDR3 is CASSQVGPRASYEQYF. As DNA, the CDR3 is TGTGCCAGCAGCCAAGTGGGGCCCAGGGCGAGCTACGAGCAGTACTTC.

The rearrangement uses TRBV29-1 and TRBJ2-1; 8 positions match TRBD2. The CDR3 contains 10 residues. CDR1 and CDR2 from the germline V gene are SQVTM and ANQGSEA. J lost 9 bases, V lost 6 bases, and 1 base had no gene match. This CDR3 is CSVGLVEQFF. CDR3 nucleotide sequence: TGCAGCGTGGGACTAGTTGAGCAGTTCTTC.

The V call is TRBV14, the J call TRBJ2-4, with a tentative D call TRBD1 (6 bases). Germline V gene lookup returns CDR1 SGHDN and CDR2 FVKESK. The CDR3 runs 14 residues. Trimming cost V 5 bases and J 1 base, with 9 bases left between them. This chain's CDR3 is CASSKGEAKNIQYF. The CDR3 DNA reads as TGTGCCAGCAGCAAGGGGGAGGCCAAAAACATTCAGTACTTC.

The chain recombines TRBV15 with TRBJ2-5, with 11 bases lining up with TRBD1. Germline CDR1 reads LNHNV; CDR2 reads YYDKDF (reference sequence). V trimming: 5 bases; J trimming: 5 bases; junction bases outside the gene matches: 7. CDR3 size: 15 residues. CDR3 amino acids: CATSGGQGAYETQYF. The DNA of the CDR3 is TGTGCCACCAGCGGAGGACAGGGGGCTTATGAGACCCAGTACTTC.

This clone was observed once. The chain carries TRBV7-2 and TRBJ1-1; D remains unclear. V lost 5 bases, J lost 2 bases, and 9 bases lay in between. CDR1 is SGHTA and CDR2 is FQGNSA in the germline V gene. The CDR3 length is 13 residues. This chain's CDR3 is CASSPLRNTEAFF. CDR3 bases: TGTGCCAGCAGCCCACTGAGAAACACTGAAGCTTTCTTT.

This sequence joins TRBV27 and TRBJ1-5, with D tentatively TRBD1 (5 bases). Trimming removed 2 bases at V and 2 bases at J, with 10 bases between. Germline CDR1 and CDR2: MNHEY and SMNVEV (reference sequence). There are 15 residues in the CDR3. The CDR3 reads CASSLTGYGNQPQHF. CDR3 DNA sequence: TGTGCCAGCAGTTTAACAGGTTACGGCAATCAGCCCCAGCATTTT.

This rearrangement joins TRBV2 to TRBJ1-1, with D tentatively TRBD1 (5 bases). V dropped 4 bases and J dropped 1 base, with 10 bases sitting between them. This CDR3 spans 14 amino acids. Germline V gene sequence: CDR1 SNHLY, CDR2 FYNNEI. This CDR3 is CASSGQLGNTEAFF. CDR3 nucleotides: TGTGCCAGCAGTGGACAGTTGGGGAACACTGAAGCTTTCTTT. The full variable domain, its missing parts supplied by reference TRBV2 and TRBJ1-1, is EPEVTQTPSHQVTQMGQEVILRCVPISNHLYFYWYRQILGQKVEFLVSFYNNEISEKSEIFDDQFSVERPDGSNFTLKIRSTKLEDSAMYFCASSGQLGNTEAFFGQGTRLTVV.

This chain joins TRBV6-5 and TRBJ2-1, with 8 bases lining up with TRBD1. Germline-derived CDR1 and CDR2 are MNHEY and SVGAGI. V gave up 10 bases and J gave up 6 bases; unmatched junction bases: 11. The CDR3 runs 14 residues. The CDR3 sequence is CATTPSGGSNEQFF. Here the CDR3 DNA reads TGTGCCACAACCCCGTCAGGGGGCTCCAATGAGCAGTTCTTC.

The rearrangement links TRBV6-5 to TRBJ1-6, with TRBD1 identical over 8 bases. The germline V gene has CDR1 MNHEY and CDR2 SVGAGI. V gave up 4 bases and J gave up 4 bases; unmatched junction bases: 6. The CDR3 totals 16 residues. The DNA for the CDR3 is TGTGCCAGCAGTTCCGACAGGGGAACATATAATTCACCCCTCCACTTT. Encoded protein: CASSSDRGTYNSPLHF.

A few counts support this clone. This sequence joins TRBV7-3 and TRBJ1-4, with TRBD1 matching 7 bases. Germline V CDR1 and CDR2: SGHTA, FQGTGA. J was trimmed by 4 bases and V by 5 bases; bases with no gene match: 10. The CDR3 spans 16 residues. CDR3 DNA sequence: TGTGCCAGCAGCCTAGGGGGCCAAGGCCTTAATGAAAAACTGTTTTTT. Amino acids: CASSLGGQGLNEKLFF.

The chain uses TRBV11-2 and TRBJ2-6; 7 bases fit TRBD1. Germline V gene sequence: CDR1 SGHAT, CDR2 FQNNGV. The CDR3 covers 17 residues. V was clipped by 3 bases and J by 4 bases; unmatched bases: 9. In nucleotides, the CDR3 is TGTGCCAGCAGCTTGGGGACCAGGGGGAAGGGGGCCAACGTCCTGACTTTC. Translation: CASSLGTRGKGANVLTF.

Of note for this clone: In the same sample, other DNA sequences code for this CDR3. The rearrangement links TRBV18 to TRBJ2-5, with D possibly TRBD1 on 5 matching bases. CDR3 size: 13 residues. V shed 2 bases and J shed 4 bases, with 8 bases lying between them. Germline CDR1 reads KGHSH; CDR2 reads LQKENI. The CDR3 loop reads CASSPGQGETQYF. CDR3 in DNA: TGTGCCAGCTCACCAGGTCAGGGAGAGACCCAGTACTTC. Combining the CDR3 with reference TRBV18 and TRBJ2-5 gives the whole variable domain NAGVMQNPRHLVRRRGQEARLRCSPMKGHSHVYWYRQLPEEGLKFMVYLQKENIIDESGMPKERFSAEFPKEGPSILRIQQVVRGDSAAYFCASSPGQGETQYFGPGTRLLVL.

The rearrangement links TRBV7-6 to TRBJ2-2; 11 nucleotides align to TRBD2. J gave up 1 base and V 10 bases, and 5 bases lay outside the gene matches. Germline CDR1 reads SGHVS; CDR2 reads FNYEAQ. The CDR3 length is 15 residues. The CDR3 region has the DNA TGTGCCATCCAAGGACTAGCGGGGAACACCGGGGAGCTGTTTTTT. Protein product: CAIQGLAGNTGELFF.

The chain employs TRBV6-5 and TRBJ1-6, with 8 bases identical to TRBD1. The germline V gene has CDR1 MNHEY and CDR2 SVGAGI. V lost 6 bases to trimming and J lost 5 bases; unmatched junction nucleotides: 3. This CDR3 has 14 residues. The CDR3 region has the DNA TGTGCCAGCAGGCCGGGACAGGATAATTCACCCCTCCACTTT. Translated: CASRPGQDNSPLHF.

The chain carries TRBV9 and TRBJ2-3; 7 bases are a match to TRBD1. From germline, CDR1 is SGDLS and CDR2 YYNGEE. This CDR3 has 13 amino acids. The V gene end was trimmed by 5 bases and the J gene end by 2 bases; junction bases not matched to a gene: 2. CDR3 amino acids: CASRGQYTDTQYF. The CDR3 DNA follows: TGTGCCAGCAGGGGACAGTACACAGATACGCAGTATTTT. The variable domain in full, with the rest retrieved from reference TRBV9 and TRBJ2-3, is DSGVTQTPKHLITATGQRVTLRCSPRSGDLSVYWYQQSLDQGLQFLIQYYNGEERAKGNILERFSAQQFPDLHSELNLSSLELGDSALYFCASRGQYTDTQYFGPGTRLTVL.